This T cell receptor (beta chain) derives from a study of blood T cell repertoires in COVID-19. The overall study: COVID-19 samples, acute and convalescent, were from the United States, Italy and Spain. T cells, B-cell-depleted T cells, or PBMCs supplied cDNA or gDNA.

Methods used by the authors: Amplified reference gene primers provided the basis for estimating nucleated cell counts. Using immunoSEQ multiplex PCR, the repertoire was profiled, and TCRdb retains in-frame clones only, with some absent. The DNA was the basis for D and trimming; V, J and clone size are from that table. The repertoire has around 97,000 clones, roughly 85% of them found once; the top ten carry roughly 3%. Trimming removed 6 bases at V and 6 bases at J, with 14 bases between. CDR3 size: 13 residues. Germline CDR1 MDHEN, CDR2 SYDVKM. The receptor's source is a man aged 45-60 years in a cohort sampled during active COVID-19. Material for sequencing was peripheral blood. J is TRBJ1-2 and V is TRBV28; tentative D call: TRBD1 (5 bases). The CDR3 DNA is TGTGCCAGCAGGATACGACAGACTGATGGCTACACCTTC. Translation gives CASRIRQTDGYTF.